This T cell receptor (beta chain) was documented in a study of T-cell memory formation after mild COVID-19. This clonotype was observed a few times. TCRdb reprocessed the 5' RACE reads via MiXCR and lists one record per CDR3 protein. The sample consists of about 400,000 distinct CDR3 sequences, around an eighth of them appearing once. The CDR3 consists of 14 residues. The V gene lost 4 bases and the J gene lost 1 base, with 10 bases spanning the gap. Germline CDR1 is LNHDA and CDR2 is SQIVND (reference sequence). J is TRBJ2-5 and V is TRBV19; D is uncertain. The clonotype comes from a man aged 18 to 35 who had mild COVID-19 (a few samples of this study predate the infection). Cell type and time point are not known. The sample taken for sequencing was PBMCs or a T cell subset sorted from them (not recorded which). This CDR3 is CASSTRTVQETQYF. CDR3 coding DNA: TGTGCCAGTAGTACCCGGACGGTCCAAGAGACCCAGTACTTC.